These 32 T cell receptor beta chains share one sample of origin, sequenced in a study of cytomegalovirus exposure and HLA in healthy donors. PCR primers comprised 60 Vbeta and 13 Jbeta primers. This table comes from immunoSEQ multiplex PCR, and its TCRdb copy is limited to in-frame clones, with some not included. Of approximately 150,000 clones listed, about 80% are singletons. The specimen was PBMCs. These receptors all stem from a man younger than 45 in good health and CMV-seronegative.

V and J are TRBV6-1 and TRBJ2-5; 11 nucleotides align to TRBD1. Matching the DNA end better, TRBJ2-7 makes the J call doubtful. Germline V gene sequence: CDR1 MNHNS, CDR2 SASEGT. CDR3 size: 15 residues. CDR3 loop: CASSPWRGTGGEQYF. DNA for the CDR3: TGTGCCAGCAGTCCGTGGAGGGGGACAGGGGGCGAGCAGTACTTC.

V usage is TRBV7-9 and J usage is TRBJ2-7; 11 bases line up with TRBD1. This CDR3 region has 17 residues. The J segment lost 2 bases and the V segment lost 1 base, leaving 7 bases of the junction unmatched. Germline CDR1 SEHNR, CDR2 FQNEAQ (reference sequence). The CDR3: CASSLGTGGFPAYEQYF. The CDR3 DNA reads TGTGCCAGCAGCTTAGGGACAGGGGGCTTTCCAGCCTACGAGCAGTACTTC. Drawing the rest from reference TRBV7-9 and TRBJ2-7, the complete variable domain is DTGVSQNPRHKITKRGQNVTFRCDPISEHNRLYWYRQTLGQGPEFLTYFQNEAQLEKSRLLSDRFSAERPKGSFSTLEIQRTEQGDSAMYLCASSLGTGGFPAYEQYFGPGTRLTVT.

V usage is TRBV19 and J usage is TRBJ2-1, with D possibly TRBD2 on 6 matching bases. Germline lookup yields CDR1 LNHDA and CDR2 SQIVND (reference sequence). Trimming left V 7 bases short and J 0 bases short, with 10 bases between. The CDR3 totals 14 residues. The CDR3 spells CASTLGGSYNEQFF. CDR3 nucleotide sequence: TGTGCCAGTACCTTGGGGGGCTCCTACAATGAGCAGTTCTTC. Drawing the rest from reference TRBV19 and TRBJ2-1, the complete variable domain is DGGITQSPKYLFRKEGQNVTLSCEQNLNHDAMYWYRQDPGQGLRLIYYSQIVNDFQKGDIAEGYSVSREKKESFPLTVTSAQKNPTAFYLCASTLGGSYNEQFFGPGTRLTVL.

The chain is built from TRBV7-2 and TRBJ2-7; 10 bases are a match to TRBD1. Germline values: CDR1 SGHTA, CDR2 FQGNSA. The CDR3 runs to 14 residues. The V and J ends lost 8 bases and 2 bases, in that order; junction bases with no gene match: 6. CDR3 region: CASRKGQGAYEQYF. In DNA form, the CDR3 reads TGTGCCAGCCGAAAAGGACAGGGGGCCTACGAGCAGTACTTC.

The rearrangement links TRBV5-4 to TRBJ2-5; 14 bases match TRBD2. V shed 3 bases and J 6 bases; nucleotides not matched to a gene: 7. This CDR3 has 16 residues. The V gene's germline CDR1 is SGHNT and CDR2 YYREEE (reference sequence). The CDR3 sequence is CASSSRTSGGLQTQYF. Written as DNA, the CDR3 is TGTGCCAGCAGCTCCCGGACTAGCGGGGGGTTGCAGACCCAGTACTTC.

The V call is TRBV6-6, the J call TRBJ1-1; a weak D match, TRBD1 (6 bases). Trimming took off 6 bases at V and 1 base at J, with 9 bases between the two ends. This CDR3 has 13 residues. Germline V gives CDR1 MNHNY, CDR2 SVGAGI (reference sequence). CDR3 sequence: CASSRQENTEAFF. DNA of the CDR3: TGTGCCAGCAGCAGACAGGAGAACACTGAAGCTTTCTTT.

The chain uses TRBV19 and TRBJ1-3; no firm D call. The CDR3 extends over 15 amino acids. Germline V gene sequence: CDR1 LNHDA, CDR2 SQIVND (reference sequence). The germline V and J ends were trimmed by 3 bases and 8 bases, with 17 bases remaining between them. The CDR3 is CASSIVQQRIHTIYF. In nucleotides, the CDR3 is TGTGCCAGTAGTATCGTACAACAGCGGATCCACACCATATATTTT.

In this sample, this clone is medium-sized (0.01 to 0.1%). V gene TRBV30 combines with J gene TRBJ1-4; D uncertain. CDR1 and CDR2 (germline): GTSNPN, SVGIG (reference sequence). This CDR3 region has 13 residues. Trimming removed 0 bases at V and 4 bases at J, with 6 bases between. CDR3 sequence reads: CAWSVNSNEKLFF. The CDR3 DNA sequence: TGTGCCTGGAGTGTAAACAGTAATGAAAAACTGTTTTTT.

This chain joins TRBV28 and TRBJ1-1; possible D gene TRBD1, 5 bases. The CDR3 is 14 residues long. Germline lookup yields CDR1 MDHEN and CDR2 SYDVKM. The germline V and J ends were trimmed by 6 bases and 3 bases, with 14 bases remaining between them. The CDR3 DNA follows: TGTGCCAGCAGCCACGGACGGGGGTACACTGAAGCTTTCTTT. It specifies CASSHGRGYTEAFF.

This clone was detected only a few times. The J gene is TRBJ1-1, the V gene TRBV2; a possible D gene is TRBD1 (6 bases). The CDR3 sequence is 13 residues long. Germline CDR1 and CDR2: SNHLY and FYNNEI. Trimming removed 6 bases at V and 4 bases at J, with 12 bases between. The DNA for the CDR3 is TGTGCCAGCAGGCAGGGCAGGGGCACTGAAGCTTTCTTT. Amino acid sequence: CASRQGRGTEAFF.

The chain uses TRBV6-5 and TRBJ2-7; possible D gene TRBD2, 6 bases. CDR3 size: 16 residues. Germline lookup yields CDR1 MNHEY and CDR2 SVGAGI. The V end was cut by 0 bases, the J end by 1 base, with 13 bases between. The CDR3 nucleotides read TGTGCCAGCAGTTACTCCGAAGCCGGGGGATCCTACGAGCAGTACTTC. Its protein is CASSYSEAGGSYEQYF.

This chain connects TRBV6-1 to TRBJ2-7; D uncertain. Trimming pared 7 bases from V and 6 bases from J, leaving 16 bases between. Germline CDR1 is MNHNS and CDR2 is SASEGT. CDR3 length equals 13 residues. The CDR3 loop is CASTVELSLEQYF. The CDR3 DNA sequence: TGTGCCAGCACTGTGGAGCTTTCTCTCGAGCAGTACTTC.

The chain joins TRBV10-3 to TRBJ1-2; 7 bases are shared with TRBD1. This CDR3 region has 14 residues. The germline V gene has CDR1 ENHRY and CDR2 SYGVKD. Unmatched junction bases numbered 14, after V lost 8 bases and J lost 8 bases. The CDR3 spells CAIGIRDSSQGYTF. As DNA, the CDR3 is TGTGCCATCGGGATCCGGGACAGTTCGCAAGGCTACACCTTC.

This clone has more than one count but fewer than ten. J is TRBJ2-1 and V is TRBV27; 11 bases fit TRBD2. Trimming removed 3 bases from V and 4 bases from J; junction bases left unmatched: 8. This CDR3 comprises 17 residues. Germline loops: CDR1 MNHEY, CDR2 SMNVEV (reference sequence). The CDR3: CASSFGSSGRLYNEQFF. CDR3 DNA sequence: TGTGCCAGCAGTTTTGGGTCTAGCGGGAGGTTGTACAATGAGCAGTTCTTC.

The rearrangement links TRBV6-5 to TRBJ2-7; 8 bases match TRBD2. Germline V lookup: CDR1 MNHEY, CDR2 SVGAGI. CDR3 length: 13 amino acids. V gave up 4 bases and J gave up 4 bases; unmatched junction bases: 3. CDR3 protein: CASSSSGPYEQYF. CDR3 DNA: TGTGCCAGCAGTTCTAGCGGGCCATACGAGCAGTACTTC.

The chain couples TRBV9 to TRBJ1-4; D is perhaps TRBD1 (6 bases). The CDR3 runs 16 residues. CDR1 is SGDLS, CDR2 YYNGEE, per germline. Trimming removed 7 bases from V and 4 bases from J, with 20 bases in between. The CDR3 sequence is CASSYRSGTNNEKLFF. In DNA form, the CDR3 reads TGTGCCAGCTCCTACCGATCCGGGACAAATAATGAAAAACTGTTTTTT. The whole variable domain, filled in from reference TRBV9 and TRBJ1-4, reads DSGVTQTPKHLITATGQRVTLRCSPRSGDLSVYWYQQSLDQGLQFLIQYYNGEERAKGNILERFSAQQFPDLHSELNLSSLELGDSALYFCASSYRSGTNNEKLFFGSGTQLSVL.

The rearrangement links TRBV27 to TRBJ2-5, with a tentative D call TRBD1 (5 bases). Deletions cut 5 bases from V and 5 bases from J, with 15 bases between. Germline lookup yields CDR1 MNHEY and CDR2 SMNVEV (reference sequence). The CDR3 covers 14 residues. In DNA, the CDR3 is TGTGCCAGCAGTCCGTCACAGGCTTGGGAGACCCAGTACTTC. As protein: CASSPSQAWETQYF.

This chain connects TRBV6-4 to TRBJ2-7, with D perhaps TRBD1 (6 bases). CDR3 length: 15 residues. Germline assignment: CDR1 MRHNA and CDR2 SNTAGT. V lost 7 bases, J lost 8 bases, and 24 bases lay in between. The CDR3 region is CASTLEGTGSPKQYF. DNA for the CDR3: TGTGCCAGCACCTTGGAAGGAACAGGGAGTCCCAAGCAGTACTTC.

This chain uses TRBV14 with TRBJ2-7; possibly TRBD2 for D (5 bases). This CDR3 region has 15 residues. Germline-derived CDR1 and CDR2 are SGHDN and FVKESK. Trimming left V 1 base short and J 3 bases short, with 13 bases between. CDR3 nucleotides: TGTGCCAGCAGCCAAGGGGTAAGCGGATTCTACGAGCAGTACTTC. It translates to CASSQGVSGFYEQYF.

The V and J genes are TRBV29-1 and TRBJ1-2; D remains unclear. This CDR3 has 13 residues. The germline gives CDR1 SQVTM, CDR2 ANQGSEA. V was clipped by 6 bases and J by 6 bases, with 17 bases between them. The CDR3 loop is CSVRPGQKDGYTF. The CDR3 DNA reads TGCAGCGTAAGACCGGGTCAGAAGGATGGCTACACCTTC. Together with reference TRBV29-1 and TRBJ1-2, the CDR3 gives the full variable domain: SAVISQKPSRDICQRGTSLTIQCQVDSQVTMMFWYRQQPGQSLTLIATANQGSEATYESGFVIDKFPISRPNLTFSTLTVSNMSPEDSSIYLCSVRPGQKDGYTFGSGTRLTVV.

The genes are TRBV30 and TRBJ1-5; D gene uncertain. Trimming cost V 1 base and J 5 bases, with 9 bases left between them. In germline, CDR1 is GTSNPN, CDR2 SVGIG (reference sequence). CDR3 length: 13 residues. For the CDR3, the DNA is TGTGCCTGGAGTGGACGGAGGGATCAGCCCCAGCATTTT. The encoded protein is CAWSGRRDQPQHF.

V is TRBV11-2 and J is TRBJ2-7; 10 nucleotides match TRBD1. The junction had 7 bases not matched to a gene; V was cut back by 4 bases and J by 4 bases. CDR3 length: 15 residues. Per the germline V gene, CDR1 is SGHAT and CDR2 is FQNNGV. This chain's CDR3 is CASSWGPGQGYEQYF. In DNA form, the CDR3 reads TGTGCCAGCAGCTGGGGCCCGGGACAGGGGTACGAGCAGTACTTC.

The CDR3 DNA reads as TGTGCCAGCCCTGGGACTTCGCCCACCGGGGAGCTGTTTTTT. It specifies CASPGTSPTGELFF. The rearrangement uses TRBV18 and TRBJ2-2; D perhaps matches TRBD2 (6 bases). The CDR3 loop spans 14 amino acids. V gave up 8 bases and J gave up 4 bases, with 14 bases separating them. Germline CDR1 is KGHSH and CDR2 is LQKENI.

The V gene is TRBV13, the J gene TRBJ2-1; 12 bases agree with TRBD2. The germline CDR1 and CDR2 sequences are PRHDT and FYEKMQ (reference sequence). The length of the CDR3 is 15 residues. Trimming removed 5 bases from V and 6 bases from J; junction bases left unmatched: 5. CDR3 bases: TGTGCCAGCAGCCTACGGACTAGCGGGGCCAATGAGCAGTTCTTC. The encoded protein is CASSLRTSGANEQFF.

The V and J genes are TRBV10-3 and TRBJ1-1; D is undetermined. Looked up from germline, CDR1 is ENHRY and CDR2 is SYGVKD. CDR3 length equals 13 residues. With 7 bases removed from V and 3 bases from J, the gap between germline ends came to 12 bases. This chain's CDR3 is CAINQVGDTEAFF. For the CDR3, the DNA is TGTGCCATCAATCAGGTCGGGGACACTGAAGCTTTCTTT.

This chain uses TRBV28 with TRBJ2-3, with D uncertain. The CDR3 totals 15 residues. V was trimmed by 2 bases and J by 2 bases, leaving 11 bases between them. Germline lookup yields CDR1 MDHEN and CDR2 SYDVKM. For the CDR3, the DNA is TGTGCCAGCAGTTTAGTGTCCTCCCCCACAGATACGCAGTATTTT. It translates to CASSLVSSPTDTQYF.

This rearrangement joins TRBV9 to TRBJ2-1, with 12 bases aligning to TRBD2. CDR1 is SGDLS and CDR2 is YYNGEE in the germline V gene. With V trimmed by 0 bases and J by 8 bases, 3 bases remained unmatched. The CDR3 totals 15 residues. CDR3 in DNA: TGTGCCAGCAGCGTAGCTAGCGGGAGGGTGCATGAGCAGTTCTTC. Translated, it gives CASSVASGRVHEQFF.

This clone was seen a handful of times. V and J are TRBV5-1 and TRBJ1-2; no definite D call. The V and J ends lost 0 bases and 4 bases respectively, with 13 bases between them. Looked up from germline, CDR1 is SGHRS and CDR2 is YFSETQ. This CDR3 has 15 residues. CDR3 protein: CASSLEPTEGYGYTF. The CDR3 DNA reads TGCGCCAGCAGCTTGGAACCGACTGAAGGCTATGGCTACACCTTC.

This clone was seen only a few times. The rearrangement joins TRBV7-9 to TRBJ1-1, with D maybe TRBD1 (5 bases). Trimming cost V 1 base and J 3 bases, with 12 bases left between them. CDR1 is SEHNR, CDR2 FQNEAQ, per germline (reference sequence). CDR3 size: 15 residues. The CDR3 reads CASSLGGGRDTEAFF. The CDR3 region has the DNA TGTGCCAGCAGCTTAGGCGGGGGTAGGGACACTGAAGCTTTCTTT. Full variable domain (remainder filled in from reference TRBV7-9 and TRBJ1-1): DTGVSQNPRHKITKRGQNVTFRCDPISEHNRLYWYRQTLGQGPEFLTYFQNEAQLEKSRLLSDRFSAERPKGSFSTLEIQRTEQGDSAMYLCASSLGGGRDTEAFFGQGTRLTVV.

The rearrangement joins TRBV2 to TRBJ2-5; 15 positions agree with TRBD2. V shed 8 bases and J 0 bases; nucleotides not matched to a gene: 4. The V gene's germline CDR1 is SNHLY and CDR2 FYNNEI. CDR3 length: 16 residues. This chain's CDR3 is CASQGLAGGDQETQYF. The DNA for the CDR3 is TGTGCCAGCCAAGGACTAGCGGGAGGGGACCAAGAGACCCAGTACTTC.

J is TRBJ1-4 and V is TRBV28; no firm D call. Germline V CDR1 and CDR2: MDHEN, SYDVKM. V was pared by 7 bases and J by 7 bases, with 10 bases between. The CDR3 consists of 12 residues. In nucleotides, the CDR3 is TGTGCCAGCAATGGCAGGCGTGAAAAACTGTTTTTT. Translation: CASNGRREKLFF.

The chain recombines TRBV7-2 with TRBJ2-7; 10 nucleotides align to TRBD1. CDR1 SGHTA and CDR2 FQGNSA come from the germline V gene. The CDR3 consists of 15 residues. The junction had 7 bases not matched to a gene; V was cut back by 5 bases and J by 3 bases. The CDR3: CASSPPGTGVYEQYF. The CDR3 bases are TGTGCCAGCAGCCCACCCGGGACAGGGGTCTACGAGCAGTACTTC.